This T cell receptor (beta chain) emerged from a study of T cell clonality in common variable immunodeficiency. V was pared by 4 bases and J by 7 bases, with 5 bases of the junction left unmatched. The CDR3 has 14 amino acids. Per germline, CDR1 SNHLY and CDR2 FYNNEI. Clones were sequenced by immunoSEQ multiplex PCR, and TCRdb holds only the in-frame ones, with some missing. The sample lists fewer than 35,000 clones, none appearing once, the ten largest making up 5.5% to 7%. Many counts were recorded for this clone. Its antigen is not known. The missing CDR3 end, 3 residues past where the read stops, is filled in from the germline J gene. Study results and caveats: Repertoire-complication correlations in CVID were limited by patient heterogeneity. In common variable immunodeficiency, TCR beta chains reportedly carried fewer deletions and N-nucleotide insertions. Compared with healthy controls, CVID subjects showed increased TCRbeta clonality, mostly in about a third.

Reduced serum IgG, IgA and/or IgM plus specific antibody deficiency defined CVID. CVID subjects were neither ill nor on immunomodulatory or immunosuppressive medication at sampling. The V call is TRBV2, the J call TRBJ1-5; 9 positions match TRBD1. The sequence was obtained from a human donor with common variable immunodeficiency. The specimen was peripheral blood mononuclear cells. CDR3 region: CASSGQGVKQPQHF. The sequenced CDR3 bases are TGTGCCAGCAGTGGACAGGGGGTGAAGCAGCCC. The full variable domain, in which reference TRBV2 and TRBJ1-5 provide the parts outside the CDR3, is EPEVTQTPSHQVTQMGQEVILRCVPISNHLYFYWYRQILGQKVEFLVSFYNNEISEKSEIFDDQFSVERPDGSNFTLKIRSTKLEDSAMYFCASSGQGVKQPQHFGDGTRLSIL.